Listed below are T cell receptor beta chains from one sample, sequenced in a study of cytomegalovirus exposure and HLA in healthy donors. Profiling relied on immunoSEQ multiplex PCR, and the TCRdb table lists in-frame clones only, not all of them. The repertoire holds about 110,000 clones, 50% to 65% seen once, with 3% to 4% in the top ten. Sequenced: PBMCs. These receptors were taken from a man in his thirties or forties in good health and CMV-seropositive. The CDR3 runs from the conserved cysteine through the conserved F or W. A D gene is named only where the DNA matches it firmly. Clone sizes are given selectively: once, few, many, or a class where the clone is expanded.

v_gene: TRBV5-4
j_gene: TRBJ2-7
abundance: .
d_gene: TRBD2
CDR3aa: CASSLGGGYYEQYF
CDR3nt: TGTGCCAGCAGCTTGGGCGGGGGATACTACGAGCAGTACTTC

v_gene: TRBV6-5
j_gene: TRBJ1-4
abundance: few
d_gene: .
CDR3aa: CASRQDIYEKLFF
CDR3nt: TGTGCCAGCAGGCAGGATATATATGAAAAACTGTTTTTT

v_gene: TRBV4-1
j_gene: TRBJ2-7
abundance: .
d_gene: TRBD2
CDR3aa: CASSQEGGGDYEQYF
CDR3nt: TGCGCCAGCAGCCAAGAAGGCGGGGGGGATTACGAGCAGTACTTC

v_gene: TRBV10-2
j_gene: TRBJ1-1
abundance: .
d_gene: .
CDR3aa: CASKSGMNTEAFF
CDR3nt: TGCGCCAGCAAGTCGGGGATGAACACTGAAGCTTTCTTT

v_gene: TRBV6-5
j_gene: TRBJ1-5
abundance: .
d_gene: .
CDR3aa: CASSSRDSNQPQHF
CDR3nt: TGTGCCAGCAGTTCCAGGGATAGCAATCAGCCCCAGCATTTT

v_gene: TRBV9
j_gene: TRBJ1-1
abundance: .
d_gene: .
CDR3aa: CASSVDGGNTEAFF
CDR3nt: TGTGCCAGCAGCGTAGATGGCGGAAACACTGAAGCTTTCTTT

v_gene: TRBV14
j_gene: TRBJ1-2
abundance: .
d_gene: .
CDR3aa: CASSWGDYGYTF
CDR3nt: TGTGCCAGCAGCTGGGGCGACTATGGCTACACCTTC

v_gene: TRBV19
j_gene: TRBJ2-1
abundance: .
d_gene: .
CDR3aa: CATTDLDDNEQFF
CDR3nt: TGTGCCACCACCGACCTAGACGACAATGAGCAGTTCTTC

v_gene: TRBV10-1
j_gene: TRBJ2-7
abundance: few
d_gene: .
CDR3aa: CASRDSTPYEQYF
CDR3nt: TGCGCCAGCAGGGACTCAACTCCCTACGAGCAGTACTTC

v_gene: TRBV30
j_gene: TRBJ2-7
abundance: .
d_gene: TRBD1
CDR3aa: CAWSIIGQGGQYF
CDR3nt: TGTGCCTGGAGTATCATCGGACAGGGGGGGCAGTACTTC

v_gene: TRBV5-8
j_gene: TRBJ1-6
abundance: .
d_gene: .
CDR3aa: CASSGRGGYSPLHF
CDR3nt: TGTGCCAGCAGCGGAAGGGGAGGATATTCACCCCTCCACTTT

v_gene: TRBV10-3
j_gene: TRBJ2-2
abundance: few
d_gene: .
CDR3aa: CAISDVAGELFF
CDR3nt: TGTGCCATCAGTGATGTAGCCGGGGAGCTGTTTTTT

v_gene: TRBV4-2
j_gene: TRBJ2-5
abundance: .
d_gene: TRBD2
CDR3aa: CAGSQGLAGGETQYF
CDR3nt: TGTGCCGGCAGCCAAGGGCTAGCGGGGGGGGAGACCCAGTACTTC

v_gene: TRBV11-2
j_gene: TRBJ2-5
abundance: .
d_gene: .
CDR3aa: CASSLYRAQETQYF
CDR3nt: TGTGCCAGCAGCTTATACAGGGCCCAAGAGACCCAGTACTTC

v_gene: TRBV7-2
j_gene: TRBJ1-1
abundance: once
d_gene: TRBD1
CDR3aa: CASSFGQGVNTEAFF
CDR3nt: TGTGCCAGCAGCTTTGGACAGGGGGTGAACACTGAAGCTTTCTTT

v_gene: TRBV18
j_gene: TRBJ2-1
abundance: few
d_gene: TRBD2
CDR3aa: CASSPTKLAGDNEQFF
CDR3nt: TGTGCCAGCTCACCGACGAAACTAGCGGGGGACAATGAGCAGTTCTTC

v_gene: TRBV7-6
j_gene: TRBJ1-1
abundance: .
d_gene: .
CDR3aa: CASSSQNTEAFF
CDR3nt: TGTGCCAGCAGCTCCCAGAACACTGAAGCTTTCTTT

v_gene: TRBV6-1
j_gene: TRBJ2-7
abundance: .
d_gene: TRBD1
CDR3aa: CASRERPGQGGEQYF
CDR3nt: TGTGCCAGCAGGGAACGGCCGGGACAGGGAGGTGAGCAGTACTTC

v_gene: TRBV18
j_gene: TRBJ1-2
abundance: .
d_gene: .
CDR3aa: CASSPPLGANYGYTF
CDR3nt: TGTGCCAGCTCACCCCCCCTGGGAGCGAACTATGGCTACACCTTC

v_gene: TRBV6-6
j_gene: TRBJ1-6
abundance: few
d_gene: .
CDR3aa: CASSYSRDSPLHF
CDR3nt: TGTGCCAGCAGTTACTCCAGGGATTCACCCCTCCACTTT

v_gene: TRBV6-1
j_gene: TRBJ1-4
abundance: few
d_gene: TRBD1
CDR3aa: CASSERTGPTPTNEKLFF
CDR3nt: TGTGCCAGCAGTGAGCGGACAGGACCTACCCCAACTAATGAAAAACTGTTTTTT

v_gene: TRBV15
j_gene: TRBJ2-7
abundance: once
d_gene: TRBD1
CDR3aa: CATSSPDRNFGYF
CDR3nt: TGTGCCACCAGCAGCCCGGACAGGAATTTTGGGTACTTC

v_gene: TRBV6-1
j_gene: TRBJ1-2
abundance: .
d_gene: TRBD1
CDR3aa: CASSETGPRRGYTF
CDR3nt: TGTGCCAGCAGTGAGACAGGGCCCCGCCGGGGCTACACCTTC

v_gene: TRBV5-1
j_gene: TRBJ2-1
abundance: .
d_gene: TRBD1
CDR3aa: CASSTGQGVMNEQFF
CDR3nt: TGCGCCAGCAGCACCGGACAGGGGGTAATGAATGAGCAGTTCTTC

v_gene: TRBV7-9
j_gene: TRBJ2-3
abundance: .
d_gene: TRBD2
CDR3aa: CASSLAGGTASTQYF
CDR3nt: TGTGCCAGCAGCTTGGCGGGGGGCACTGCTTCCACGCAGTATTTT

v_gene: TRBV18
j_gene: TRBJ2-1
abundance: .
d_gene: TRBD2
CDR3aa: CASSPRTSGGPLSDYNEQFF
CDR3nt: TGTGCCAGCTCACCACGTACTAGCGGGGGGCCGCTGAGCGACTACAATGAGCAGTTCTTC

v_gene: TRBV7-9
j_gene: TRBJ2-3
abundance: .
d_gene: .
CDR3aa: CASSFGTTGRDTQYF
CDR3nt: TGTGCCAGCAGCTTCGGGACAACAGGAAGGGATACGCAGTATTTT

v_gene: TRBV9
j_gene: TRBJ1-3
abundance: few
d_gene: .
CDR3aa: CASSVHVGGSGNTIYF
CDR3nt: TGTGCCAGCAGCGTCCACGTGGGGGGCTCTGGAAACACCATATATTTT

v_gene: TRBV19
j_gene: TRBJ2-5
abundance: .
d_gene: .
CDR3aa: CASTKTPSRGETQYF
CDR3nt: TGTGCCAGTACCAAAACCCCTAGTAGGGGAGAGACCCAGTACTTC

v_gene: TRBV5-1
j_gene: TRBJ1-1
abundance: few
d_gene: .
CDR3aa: CASSSQGNTEAFF
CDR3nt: TGCGCCAGCAGCTCCCAGGGGAACACTGAAGCTTTCTTT

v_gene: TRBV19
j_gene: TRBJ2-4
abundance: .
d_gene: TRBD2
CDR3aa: CASGHGGVGGRAKNIQYF
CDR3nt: TGTGCCAGTGGCCATGGGGGGGTTGGAGGGAGAGCCAAAAACATTCAGTACTTC

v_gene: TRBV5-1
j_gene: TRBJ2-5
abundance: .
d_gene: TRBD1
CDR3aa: CASSLYPGQGRGETQYF
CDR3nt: TGCGCCAGCAGCTTGTATCCCGGACAGGGAAGAGGGGAGACCCAGTACTTC

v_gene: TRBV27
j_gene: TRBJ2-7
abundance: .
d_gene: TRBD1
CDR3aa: CASSPLGTGRSYEQYF
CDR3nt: TGTGCCAGCAGTCCCCTAGGGACAGGTCGCTCCTACGAGCAGTACTTC

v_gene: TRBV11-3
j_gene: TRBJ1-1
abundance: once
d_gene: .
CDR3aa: CASGQGQNTEAFF
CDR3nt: TGTGCCAGCGGCCAGGGACAGAACACTGAAGCTTTCTTT

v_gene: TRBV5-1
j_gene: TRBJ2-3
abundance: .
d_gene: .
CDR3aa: CASSRTSTDTQYF
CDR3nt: TGCGCCAGCAGCAGGACTAGCACAGATACGCAGTATTTT

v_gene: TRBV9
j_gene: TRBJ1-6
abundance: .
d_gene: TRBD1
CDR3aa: CASSATGQNSPLHF
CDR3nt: TGTGCCAGCAGCGCCACGGGACAGAATTCACCCCTCCACTTT

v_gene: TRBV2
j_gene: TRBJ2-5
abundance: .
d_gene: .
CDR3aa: CASKGDQETQYF
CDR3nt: TGTGCCAGCAAAGGGGACCAAGAGACCCAGTACTTC

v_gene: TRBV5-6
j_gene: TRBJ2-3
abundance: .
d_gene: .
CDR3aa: CASSWSSLDTQYF
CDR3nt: TGTGCCAGCAGCTGGAGTAGTTTGGATACGCAGTATTTT

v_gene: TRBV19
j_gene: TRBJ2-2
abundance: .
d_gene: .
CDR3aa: CASSQGGNTGELFF
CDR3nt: TGTGCCAGTAGTCAAGGGGGTAACACCGGGGAGCTGTTTTTT

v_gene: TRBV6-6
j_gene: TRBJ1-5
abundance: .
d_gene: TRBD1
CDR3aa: CASRRTGEGNQPQHF
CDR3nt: TGTGCCAGCAGGAGAACAGGGGAGGGCAATCAGCCCCAGCATTTT

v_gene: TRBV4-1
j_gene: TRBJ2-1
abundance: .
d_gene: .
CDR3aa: CASRPVGALGNEQFF
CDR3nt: TGCGCCAGCAGGCCTGTGGGGGCCCTCGGCAATGAGCAGTTCTTC

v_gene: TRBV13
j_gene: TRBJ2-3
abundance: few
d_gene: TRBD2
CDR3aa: CASSLRLAGPSTDTQYF
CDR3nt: TGTGCCAGCAGCCTCCGACTAGCGGGTCCCAGCACAGATACGCAGTATTTT

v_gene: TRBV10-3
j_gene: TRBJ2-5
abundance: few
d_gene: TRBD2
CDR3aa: CAISELAGGETQYF
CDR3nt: TGTGCCATCAGTGAGTTAGCGGGGGGAGAGACCCAGTACTTC

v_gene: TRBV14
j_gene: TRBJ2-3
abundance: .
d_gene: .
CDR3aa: CASSYSLATDTQYF
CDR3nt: TGTGCCAGCAGCTACAGCTTAGCGACAGATACGCAGTATTTT

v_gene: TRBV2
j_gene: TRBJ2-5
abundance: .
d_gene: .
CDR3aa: CASSEEGDQETQYF
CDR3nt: TGTGCCAGCAGTGAAGAGGGGGATCAAGAGACCCAGTACTTC

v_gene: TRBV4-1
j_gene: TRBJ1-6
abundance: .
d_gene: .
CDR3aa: CASSQDSVNSPLHF
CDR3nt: TGCGCCAGCAGCCAAGATTCAGTAAATTCACCCCTCCACTTT

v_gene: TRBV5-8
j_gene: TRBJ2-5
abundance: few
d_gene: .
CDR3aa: CASSFYNSQETQYF
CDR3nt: TGTGCCAGCAGCTTTTACAACAGCCAAGAGACCCAGTACTTC

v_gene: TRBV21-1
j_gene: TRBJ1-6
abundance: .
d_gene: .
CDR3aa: CASEIRQELNSPLHF
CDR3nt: TGTGCCAGCGAAATTCGACAGGAGCTCAATTCACCCCTCCACTTT

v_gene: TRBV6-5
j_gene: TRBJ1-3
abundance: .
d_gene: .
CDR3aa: CATRESYSGNTIYF
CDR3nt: TGTGCCACCCGGGAGAGTTACTCTGGAAACACCATATATTTT

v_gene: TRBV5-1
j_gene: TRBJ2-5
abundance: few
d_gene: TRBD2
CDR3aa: CASSFGLLAGGNQETQYF
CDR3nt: TGCGCCAGCAGCTTTGGCCTCCTAGCGGGGGGGAACCAAGAGACCCAGTACTTC

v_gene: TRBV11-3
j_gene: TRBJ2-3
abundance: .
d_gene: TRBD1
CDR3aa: CASSLRTGGADTQYF
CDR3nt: TGTGCCAGCAGCTTAAGGACAGGGGGAGCGGATACGCAGTATTTT

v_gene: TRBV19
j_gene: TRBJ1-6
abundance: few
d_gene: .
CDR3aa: CASSIWASSYNSPLHF
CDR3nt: TGTGCCAGTAGTATTTGGGCGAGCTCCTATAATTCACCCCTCCACTTT

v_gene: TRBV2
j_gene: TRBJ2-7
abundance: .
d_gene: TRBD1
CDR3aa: CASSQGAGTYF
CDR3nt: TGTGCCAGCAGCCAGGGGGCAGGGACGTACTTC

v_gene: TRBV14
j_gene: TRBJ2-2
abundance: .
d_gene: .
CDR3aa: CASSWGRLNTGELFF
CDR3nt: TGTGCCAGCAGCTGGGGCCGGCTCAACACCGGGGAGCTGTTTTTT

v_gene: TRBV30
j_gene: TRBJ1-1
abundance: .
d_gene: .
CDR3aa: CAWASVGTEAFF
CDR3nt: TGTGCCTGGGCCTCGGTTGGCACTGAAGCTTTCTTT

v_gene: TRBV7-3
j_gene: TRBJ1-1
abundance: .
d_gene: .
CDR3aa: CASSLRAGATEAFF
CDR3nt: TGTGCCAGCAGCTTAAGGGCGGGCGCGACTGAAGCTTTCTTT

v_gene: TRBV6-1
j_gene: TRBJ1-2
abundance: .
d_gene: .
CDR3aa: CASVQGNRGYTF
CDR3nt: TGTGCCAGCGTCCAGGGGAATCGTGGCTACACCTTC